Listed below are T cell receptor beta chains from one sample, sequenced in a study of T cell responses to AZD1222 COVID-19 vaccine. Profiled with immunoSEQ multiplex PCR; TCRdb holds only in-frame clones, not every one. The sample lists 100,000 to 150,000 clones, about 88% occurring once. The sequences come from peripheral blood, collected 28 days after the second AZD1222 dose. The receptors stem from an adult who received the AZD1222 COVID-19 vaccine. Both conserved end residues are part of each CDR3. The D gene is left open where the match is weak. Size is omitted from some rows. Given values are once, few, many or a class for expanded clones.

V gene	J gene	clone size	D gene	CDR3 protein	CDR3 DNA
TRBV7-2	TRBJ2-3	NA	NA	CASLEGYTQYF	TGTGCCAGCCTAGAGGGATATACGCAGTATTTT
TRBV30	TRBJ2-5	once	NA	CAWRGGLRETQYF	TGTGCCTGGAGGGGGGGACTTCGCGAGACCCAGTACTTC
TRBV29-1	TRBJ1-5	NA	NA	CSTRAVSQPQHF	TGCAGCACCAGGGCGGTAAGTCAGCCCCAGCATTTT
TRBV4-1	TRBJ2-7	NA	NA	CASSQAGVYEQYF	TGCGCCAGCAGCCAAGCAGGCGTCTACGAGCAGTACTTC
TRBV18	TRBJ1-5	NA	NA	CASSSRRGSNQPQHF	TGTGCCAGCTCATCGCGGCGGGGTAGCAATCAGCCCCAGCATTTT
TRBV13	TRBJ1-1	NA	NA	CASRFRGGTNTEAFF	TGTGCCAGCAGGTTCAGGGGAGGGACGAACACTGAAGCTTTCTTT
TRBV28	TRBJ2-5	once	NA	CASSLTAGKTQYF	TGTGCCAGCAGTTTAACCGCAGGAAAGACCCAGTACTTC
TRBV28	TRBJ2-1	NA	NA	CASSFGGLEQFF	TGTGCCAGCAGTTTTGGAGGGTTGGAGCAGTTCTTC
TRBV3-1/TRBV3-2	TRBJ1-6	few	NA	CASSQAGASPLHF	TGTGCCAGCAGCCAAGCAGGGGCTTCACCCCTCCACTTT
TRBV27	TRBJ2-3	NA	NA	CASSLDAGRISTDTQYF	TGTGCCAGCAGTTTGGATGCGGGTCGAATCAGCACAGATACGCAGTATTTT
TRBV27	TRBJ1-5	few	TRBD1	CASSETGGRQPQHF	TGTGCCAGCAGTGAAACAGGGGGGAGACAGCCCCAGCATTTT
TRBV28	TRBJ1-2	NA	NA	CASRQAVNYGYTF	TGTGCCAGCAGGCAAGCGGTTAACTATGGCTACACCTTC
TRBV28	TRBJ2-1	once	TRBD2	CASRPTSVYNEQFF	TGTGCCAGCAGGCCCACTAGCGTCTACAATGAGCAGTTCTTC
TRBV7-9	TRBJ1-1	NA	NA	CASSFQNEAFF	TGTGCCAGCAGCTTCCAGAATGAAGCTTTCTTT
TRBV19	TRBJ2-5	NA	TRBD2	CASRHTSGAGGLQETQYF	TGTGCCAGTAGGCACACTAGCGGGGCAGGGGGTCTTCAAGAGACCCAGTACTTC
TRBV11-2	TRBJ2-3	NA	NA	CASSLVVPVTDTQYF	TGTGCCAGCAGCTTAGTGGTTCCGGTCACAGATACGCAGTATTTT
TRBV10-3	TRBJ1-4	NA	NA	CAISAQLAMREEKLFF	TGTGCCATCAGTGCTCAATTGGCCATGAGAGAAGAAAAACTGTTTTTT
TRBV4-1	TRBJ1-2	NA	NA	CASSQVSGYNYGYTF	TGCGCCAGCAGCCAAGTTTCTGGGTATAACTATGGCTACACCTTC
TRBV7-3	TRBJ2-2	NA	NA	CASSQTGGGTGELFF	TGTGCCAGCAGCCAAACTGGAGGGGGCACCGGGGAGCTGTTTTTT
TRBV13	TRBJ2-3	NA	TRBD2	CASSSYKRTSGRSSTDTQYF	TGTGCCAGCAGCTCATACAAAAGGACTAGCGGGAGGTCTAGCACAGATACGCAGTATTTT
TRBV10-3	TRBJ2-3	NA	TRBD2	CAILAGEGTDTQYF	TGTGCCATACTAGCGGGAGAGGGGACAGATACGCAGTATTTT
TRBV5-6	TRBJ2-7	NA	NA	CASSLELLYEQYF	TGTGCCAGCAGCTTGGAGCTCCTATACGAGCAGTACTTC
TRBV7-9	TRBJ1-5	NA	TRBD1	CASNLTQSGTGSLPQHF	TGTGCCAGCAACTTAACTCAATCCGGGACAGGCTCGCTGCCCCAGCATTTT
TRBV4-2	TRBJ1-5	NA	NA	CASSQDHGSPQHF	TGTGCCAGCAGCCAAGATCATGGGTCGCCCCAGCATTTT
TRBV30	TRBJ2-7	NA	NA	CAWSGSATSISYEQYF	TGTGCCTGGAGTGGTAGCGCGACCTCAATCTCCTACGAGCAGTACTTC
TRBV6-2/TRBV6-3	TRBJ1-2	NA	NA	CASSYTTYGYTF	TGTGCCAGCAGTTACACAACCTATGGCTACACCTTC
TRBV6-2/TRBV6-3	TRBJ1-2	NA	TRBD1	CASSYAGTANYGYTF	TGTGCCAGCAGTTACGCAGGGACAGCTAACTATGGCTACACCTTC
TRBV7-2	TRBJ1-1	many	NA	CASSLTDGATEAFF	TGTGCCAGCAGCTTAACGGACGGGGCAACTGAAGCTTTCTTT
TRBV14	TRBJ2-1	NA	TRBD2	CASSLWTSGASYNEQFF	TGTGCCAGCAGCCTTTGGACTAGCGGAGCTTCCTACAATGAGCAGTTCTTC
TRBV7-9	TRBJ2-5	NA	NA	CASSLVAETQYF	TGTGCCAGCAGCTTAGTCGCCGAGACCCAGTACTTC
TRBV13	TRBJ2-4	NA	TRBD1	CASSSTGTGVSKNIQYF	TGTGCCAGCAGCTCAACCGGGACAGGGGTCAGCAAAAACATTCAGTACTTC
TRBV5-5	TRBJ1-4	NA	NA	CASSLVGRNEKLFF	TGTGCCAGCAGCTTGGTAGGGCGTAATGAAAAACTGTTTTTT
TRBV30	TRBJ2-1	NA	NA	CAWSVGFGGQFF	TGTGCCTGGAGTGTAGGTTTCGGTGGGCAGTTCTTC
TRBV18	TRBJ1-1	NA	NA	CASSLLSGTEAFF	TGTGCCAGCTCATTGTTGAGTGGCACTGAAGCTTTCTTT
TRBV30	TRBJ2-3	once	TRBD1	CACTLTGASTDTQYF	TGTGCCTGCACCCTGACAGGGGCTAGCACAGATACGCAGTATTTT
TRBV5-1	TRBJ2-7	NA	NA	CASSLDTAYEQYF	TGCGCCAGCAGCTTGGACACAGCTTACGAGCAGTACTTC
TRBV5-6	TRBJ2-1	NA	TRBD2	CASSLFQSSGSQFF	TGTGCCAGCAGCTTGTTCCAATCTAGCGGGTCCCAGTTCTTC
TRBV4-3	TRBJ2-7	NA	NA	CASSQDFGGSIGLYEQYF	TGCGCCAGCAGCCAAGATTTTGGGGGCTCAATTGGCCTCTACGAGCAGTACTTC
TRBV14	TRBJ2-3	NA	NA	CASSQSYSTDTQYF	TGTGCCAGCAGCCAATCATATAGCACAGATACGCAGTATTTT
TRBV3-1/TRBV3-2	TRBJ1-6	NA	TRBD1	CASMGQGATGRSPLHF	TGTGCCAGCATGGGACAGGGGGCCACCGGTCGGTCACCCCTCCACTTT
TRBV5-1	TRBJ2-7	NA	NA	CASSSRASRDHEQYF	TGCGCCAGCAGCTCCAGGGCTTCAAGGGATCACGAGCAGTACTTC
TRBV29-1	TRBJ2-7	NA	TRBD2	CSVEDPLAGGLF	TGCAGCGTTGAAGATCCCCTAGCGGGGGGCCTCTTC
TRBV2	TRBJ2-4	few	TRBD1	CATKAVPDRGIQAKNIQYF	TGTGCCACCAAGGCTGTCCCGGACAGGGGGATTCAAGCCAAAAACATTCAGTACTTC
TRBV5-4	TRBJ1-6	NA	TRBD1	CASSWDRNSPLHF	TGTGCCAGCAGTTGGGACAGGAATTCACCCCTCCACTTT
TRBV6-5	TRBJ1-2	NA	TRBD1	CASSPGTGGYGYTF	TGTGCCAGCAGCCCCGGGACAGGGGGCTATGGCTACACCTTC